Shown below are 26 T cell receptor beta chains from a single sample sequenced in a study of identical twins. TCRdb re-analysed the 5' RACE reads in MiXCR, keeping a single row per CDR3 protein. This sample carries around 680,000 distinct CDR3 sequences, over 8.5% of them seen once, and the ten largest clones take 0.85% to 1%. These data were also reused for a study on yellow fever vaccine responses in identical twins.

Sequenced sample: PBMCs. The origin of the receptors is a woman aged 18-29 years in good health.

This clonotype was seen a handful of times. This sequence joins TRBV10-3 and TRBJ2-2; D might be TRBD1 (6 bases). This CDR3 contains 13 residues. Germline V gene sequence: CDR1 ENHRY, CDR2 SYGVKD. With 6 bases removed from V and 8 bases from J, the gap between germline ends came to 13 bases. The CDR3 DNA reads TGTGCCATCAGGTGGACAGTAAATGGGGAGCTGTTTTTT. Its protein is CAIRWTVNGELFF.

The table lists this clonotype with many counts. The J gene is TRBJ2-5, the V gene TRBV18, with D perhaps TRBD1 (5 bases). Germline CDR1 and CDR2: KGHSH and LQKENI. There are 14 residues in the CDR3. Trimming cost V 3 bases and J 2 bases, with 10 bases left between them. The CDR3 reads CASSPTAVQETQYF. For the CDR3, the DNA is TGTGCCAGCTCACCGACAGCAGTTCAAGAGACCCAGTACTTC.

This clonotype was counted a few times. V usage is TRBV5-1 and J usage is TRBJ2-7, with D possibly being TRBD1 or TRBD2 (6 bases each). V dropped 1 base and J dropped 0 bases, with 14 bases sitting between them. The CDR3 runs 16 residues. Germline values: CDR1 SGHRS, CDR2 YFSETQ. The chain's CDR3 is CASSLRGGGGSYEQYF. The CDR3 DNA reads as TGCGCCAGCAGCTTGAGGGGAGGAGGGGGCTCCTACGAGCAGTACTTC.

The CDR3, as DNA: TGTGCCAGCAGGGGAAGGAGGGGGGAGAAGACTAGCGGGAGGGCCGGCACAGATACGCAGTATTTT. Translated: CASRGRRGEKTSGRAGTDTQYF. V is TRBV6-2 or TRBV6-3 and J is TRBJ2-3; TRBD2 aligns across 14 bases. The germline CDR1 and CDR2 sequences are MNHEY and SVGEGT. The CDR3 length is 22 residues. V lost 6 bases, J lost 1 base, and 21 bases stayed unmatched.

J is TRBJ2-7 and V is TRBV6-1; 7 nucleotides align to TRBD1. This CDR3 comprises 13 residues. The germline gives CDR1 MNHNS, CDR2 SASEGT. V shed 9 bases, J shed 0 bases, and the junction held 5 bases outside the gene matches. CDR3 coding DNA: TGTGCCAGTCAAAGACAGGGCTCCTACGAGCAGTACTTC. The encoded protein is CASQRQGSYEQYF.

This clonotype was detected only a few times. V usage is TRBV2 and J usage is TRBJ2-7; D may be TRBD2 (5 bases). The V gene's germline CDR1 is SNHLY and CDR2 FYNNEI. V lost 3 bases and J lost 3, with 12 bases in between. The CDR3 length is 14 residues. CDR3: CASSDLERDYEQYF. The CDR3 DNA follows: TGTGCCAGCAGTGATCTCGAGAGGGACTACGAGCAGTACTTC.

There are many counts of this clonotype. The CDR3 reads CASSQRDRTYEQYF. Here the CDR3 DNA reads TGTGCCAGCAGCCAGCGGGACAGGACCTACGAGCAGTACTTC. The chain has TRBV7-2 and TRBJ2-7; D perhaps matches TRBD1 (8 bases). Trimming took off 5 bases at V and 2 bases at J, with 13 bases between the two ends. CDR3 length: 14 residues. Germline values: CDR1 SGHTA, CDR2 FQGNSA. Filled out from reference TRBV7-2 and TRBJ2-7, the complete variable domain reads GAGVSQSPSNKVTEKGKDVELRCDPISGHTALYWYRQSLGQGLEFLIYFQGNSAPDKSGLPSDRFSAERTGGSVSTLTIQRTQQEDSAVYLCASSQRDRTYEQYFGPGTRLTVT.

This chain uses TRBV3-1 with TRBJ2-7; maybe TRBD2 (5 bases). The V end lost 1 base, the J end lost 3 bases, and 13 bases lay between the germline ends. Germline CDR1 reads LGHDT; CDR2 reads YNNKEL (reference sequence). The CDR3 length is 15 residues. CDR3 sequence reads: CASSQGVMGSYEQYF. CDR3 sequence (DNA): TGTGCCAGCAGCCAAGGAGTAATGGGGAGCTACGAGCAGTACTTC.

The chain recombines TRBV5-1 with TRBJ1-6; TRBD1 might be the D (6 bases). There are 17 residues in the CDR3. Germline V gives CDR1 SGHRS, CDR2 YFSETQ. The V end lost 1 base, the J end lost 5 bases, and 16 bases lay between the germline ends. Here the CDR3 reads CASSLSPGDWDNSPLHF. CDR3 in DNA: TGCGCCAGCAGCTTGAGCCCAGGGGATTGGGATAATTCACCCCTCCACTTT.

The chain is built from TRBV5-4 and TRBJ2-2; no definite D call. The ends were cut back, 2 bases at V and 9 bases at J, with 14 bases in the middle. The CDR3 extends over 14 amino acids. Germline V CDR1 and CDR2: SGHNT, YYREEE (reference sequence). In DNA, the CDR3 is TGTGCCAGCAGCTTTGGGCCTGCCTCCTGGGAGCTGTTTTTT. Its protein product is CASSFGPASWELFF.

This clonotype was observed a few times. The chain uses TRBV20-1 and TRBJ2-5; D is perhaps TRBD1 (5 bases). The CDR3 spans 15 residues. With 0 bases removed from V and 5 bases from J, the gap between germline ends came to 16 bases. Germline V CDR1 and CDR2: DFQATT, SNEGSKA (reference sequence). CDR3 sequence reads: CSARDDSQSTETQYF. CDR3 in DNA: TGCAGTGCTAGAGATGACAGTCAGTCCACGGAGACCCAGTACTTC.

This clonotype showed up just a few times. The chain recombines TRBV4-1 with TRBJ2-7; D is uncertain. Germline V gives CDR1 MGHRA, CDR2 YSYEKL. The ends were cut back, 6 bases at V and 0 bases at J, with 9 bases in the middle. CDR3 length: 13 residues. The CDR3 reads CASRSPNSYEQYF. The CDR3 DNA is TGCGCCAGCAGGTCCCCAAACTCCTACGAGCAGTACTTC.

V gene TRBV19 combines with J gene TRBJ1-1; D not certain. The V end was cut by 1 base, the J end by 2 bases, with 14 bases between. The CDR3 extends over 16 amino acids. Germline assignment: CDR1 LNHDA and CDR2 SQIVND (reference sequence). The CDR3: CASSIGMSSRNTEAFF. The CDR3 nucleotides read TGTGCCAGTAGTATAGGGATGAGCAGCCGCAACACTGAAGCTTTCTTT.

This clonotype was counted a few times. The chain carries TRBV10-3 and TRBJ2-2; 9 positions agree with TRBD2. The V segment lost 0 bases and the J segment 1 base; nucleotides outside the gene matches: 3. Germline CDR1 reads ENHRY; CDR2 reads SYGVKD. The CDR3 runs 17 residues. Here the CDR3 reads CAISESLAGVNTGELFF. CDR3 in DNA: TGTGCCATCAGTGAGTCGTTAGCGGGGGTGAACACCGGGGAGCTGTTTTTT.

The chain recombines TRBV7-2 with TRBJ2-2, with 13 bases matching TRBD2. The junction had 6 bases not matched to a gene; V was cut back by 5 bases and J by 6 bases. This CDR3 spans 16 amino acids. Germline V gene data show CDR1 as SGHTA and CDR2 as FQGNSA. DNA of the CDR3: TGTGCCAGCAGCACGCTACTAGCGGGGGGGCCCGGGGAGCTGTTTTTT. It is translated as CASSTLLAGGPGELFF.

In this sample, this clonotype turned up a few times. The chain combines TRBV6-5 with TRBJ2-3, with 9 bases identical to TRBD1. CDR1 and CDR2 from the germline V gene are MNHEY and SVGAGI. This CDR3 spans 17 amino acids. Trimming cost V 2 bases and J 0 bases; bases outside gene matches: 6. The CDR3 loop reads CASSYRRTGASTDTQYF. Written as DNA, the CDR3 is TGTGCCAGCAGTTACCGGCGGACAGGGGCGAGCACAGATACGCAGTATTTT.

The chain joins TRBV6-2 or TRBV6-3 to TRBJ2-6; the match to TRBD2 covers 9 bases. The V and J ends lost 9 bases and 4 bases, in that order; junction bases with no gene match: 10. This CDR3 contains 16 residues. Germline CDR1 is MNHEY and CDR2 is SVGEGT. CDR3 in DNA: TGTGCCAGTCAAATAGCGGGAGACCCCGGGGCCAACGTCCTGACTTTC. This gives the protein CASQIAGDPGANVLTF.

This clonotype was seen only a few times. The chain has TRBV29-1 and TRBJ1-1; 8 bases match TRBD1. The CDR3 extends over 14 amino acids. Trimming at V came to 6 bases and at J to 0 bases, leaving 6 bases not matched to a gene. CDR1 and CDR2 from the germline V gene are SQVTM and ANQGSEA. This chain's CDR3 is CSVRDRSMNTEAFF. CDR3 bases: TGCAGCGTACGGGACAGGTCCATGAACACTGAAGCTTTCTTT.

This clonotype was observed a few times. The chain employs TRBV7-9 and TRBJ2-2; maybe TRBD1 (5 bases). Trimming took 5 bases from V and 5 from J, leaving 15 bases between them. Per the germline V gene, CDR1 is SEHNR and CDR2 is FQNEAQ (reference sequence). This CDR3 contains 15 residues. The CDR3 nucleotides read TGTGCCAGCAGCCCGGACAACCTAGGAACCGGGGAGCTGTTTTTT. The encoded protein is CASSPDNLGTGELFF.

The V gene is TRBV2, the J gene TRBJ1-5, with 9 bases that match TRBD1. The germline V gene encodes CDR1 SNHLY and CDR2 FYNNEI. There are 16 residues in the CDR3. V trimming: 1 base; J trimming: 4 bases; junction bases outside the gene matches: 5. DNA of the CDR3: TGTGCCAGCAGTGAAGTTGGGACAGGGATTAATCAGCCCCAGCATTTT. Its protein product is CASSEVGTGINQPQHF.

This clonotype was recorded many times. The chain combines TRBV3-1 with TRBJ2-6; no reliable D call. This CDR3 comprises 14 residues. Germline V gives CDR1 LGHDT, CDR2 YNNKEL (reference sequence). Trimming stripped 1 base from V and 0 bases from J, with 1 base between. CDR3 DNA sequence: TGTGCCAGCAGCCAAGGCTCTGGGGCCAACGTCCTGACTTTC. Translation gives CASSQGSGANVLTF.

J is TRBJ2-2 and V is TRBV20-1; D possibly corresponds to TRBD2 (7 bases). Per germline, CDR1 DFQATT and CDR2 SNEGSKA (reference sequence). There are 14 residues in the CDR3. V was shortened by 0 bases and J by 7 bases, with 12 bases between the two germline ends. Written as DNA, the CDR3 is TGCAGTGCTAGAGATAAGGGGGGGATCGGGGAGCTGTTTTTT. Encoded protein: CSARDKGGIGELFF.

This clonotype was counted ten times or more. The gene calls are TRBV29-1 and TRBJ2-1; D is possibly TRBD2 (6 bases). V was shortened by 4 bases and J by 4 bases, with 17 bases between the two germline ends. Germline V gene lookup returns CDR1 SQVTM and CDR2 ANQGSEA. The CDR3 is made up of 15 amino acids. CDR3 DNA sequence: TGCAGCGTTGTGGAGGGCGGGAAAGGGTACAATGAGCAGTTCTTC. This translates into CSVVEGGKGYNEQFF.

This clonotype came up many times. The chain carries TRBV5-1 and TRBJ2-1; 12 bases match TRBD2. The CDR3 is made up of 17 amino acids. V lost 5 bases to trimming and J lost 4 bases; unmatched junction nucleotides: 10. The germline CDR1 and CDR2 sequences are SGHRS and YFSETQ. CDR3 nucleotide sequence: TGCGCCAGCAGATCAGCTAGCGGGAGGGCCCTGTACAATGAGCAGTTCTTC. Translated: CASRSASGRALYNEQFF.

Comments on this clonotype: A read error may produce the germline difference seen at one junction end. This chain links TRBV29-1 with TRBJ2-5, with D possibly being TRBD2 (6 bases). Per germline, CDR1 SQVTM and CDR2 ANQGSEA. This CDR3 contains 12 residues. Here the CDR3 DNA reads TGCAGCATTGAACCGGGGGTGAAGACCCAGTACTTC. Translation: CSIEPGVKTQYF.

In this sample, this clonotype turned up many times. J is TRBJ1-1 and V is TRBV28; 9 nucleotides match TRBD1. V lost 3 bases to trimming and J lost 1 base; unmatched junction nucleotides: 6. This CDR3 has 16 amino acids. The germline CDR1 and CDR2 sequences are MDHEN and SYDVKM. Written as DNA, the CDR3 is TGTGCCAGCAGTTTTGCGACGGGACAGGGGAACACTGAAGCTTTCTTT. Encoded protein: CASSFATGQGNTEAFF.